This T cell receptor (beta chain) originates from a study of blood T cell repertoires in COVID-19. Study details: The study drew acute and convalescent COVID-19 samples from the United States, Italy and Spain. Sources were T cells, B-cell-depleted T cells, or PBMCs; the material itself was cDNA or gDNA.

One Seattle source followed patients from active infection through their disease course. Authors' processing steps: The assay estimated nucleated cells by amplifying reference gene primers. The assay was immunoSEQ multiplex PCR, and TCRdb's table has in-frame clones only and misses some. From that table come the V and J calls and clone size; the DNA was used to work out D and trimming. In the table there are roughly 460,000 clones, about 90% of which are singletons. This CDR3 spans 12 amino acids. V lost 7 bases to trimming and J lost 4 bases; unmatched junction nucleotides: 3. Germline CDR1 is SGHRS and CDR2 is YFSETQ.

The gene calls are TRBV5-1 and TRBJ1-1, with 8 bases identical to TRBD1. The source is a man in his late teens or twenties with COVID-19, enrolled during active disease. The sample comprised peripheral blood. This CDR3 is CASGQGSTEAFF. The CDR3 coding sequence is TGCGCCAGCGGACAGGGTTCCACTGAAGCTTTCTTT.